This T cell receptor (beta chain) was sequenced for a study of T cells expressing NK-cell markers. Regarding the study as a whole: Among several donors, these clonotypes also ranked first in the CD3+CD56-NKG2C+ fraction. In a group of 5 or 6 donors, dominant NKG2C+ clonotypes represented roughly 1.0-7.5% of CD8+ T cells.

For TCR beta, cDNA was produced by 5'RACE template switching with UMIs. TCRdb reworked the 5' RACE reads into one entry per CDR3 protein, no DNA. This sample's clone table lists 160,000 or so distinct CDR3 sequences. CDR1 is MDHEN, CDR2 SYDVKM, per germline. The CDR3 loop spans 13 amino acids. With respect to this clonotype: What it recognizes is unknown.

This receptor was identified in a woman between 18 and 75 years old in good health. The sample comprised blood T cells: a sorted CD56 or NKG2C T cell subset, CD4+ or CD8+ T cells, or bulk PBMC T cells (not recorded which). The rearrangement links TRBV28 to TRBJ2-7; as DNA is missing, the TRBD1 call by TCRdb cannot be tested. CDR3 sequence reads: CASSPPHVHEQYF.